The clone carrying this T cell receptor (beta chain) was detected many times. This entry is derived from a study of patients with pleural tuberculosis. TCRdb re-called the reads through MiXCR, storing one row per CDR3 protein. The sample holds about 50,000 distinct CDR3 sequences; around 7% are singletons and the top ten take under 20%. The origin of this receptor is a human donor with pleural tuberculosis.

As DNA, the CDR3 is TGTGCCAGCAGTGATGTTGCCCGAGGTCTAAAAGAGACCCAGTACTTC. Translation: CASSDVARGLKETQYF. The rearrangement links TRBV25-1 to TRBJ2-5; D not certain. The CDR3 contains 16 residues. V was pared by 3 bases and J by 3 bases, with 17 bases between. In germline, CDR1 is MGHDK, CDR2 SYGVNS.